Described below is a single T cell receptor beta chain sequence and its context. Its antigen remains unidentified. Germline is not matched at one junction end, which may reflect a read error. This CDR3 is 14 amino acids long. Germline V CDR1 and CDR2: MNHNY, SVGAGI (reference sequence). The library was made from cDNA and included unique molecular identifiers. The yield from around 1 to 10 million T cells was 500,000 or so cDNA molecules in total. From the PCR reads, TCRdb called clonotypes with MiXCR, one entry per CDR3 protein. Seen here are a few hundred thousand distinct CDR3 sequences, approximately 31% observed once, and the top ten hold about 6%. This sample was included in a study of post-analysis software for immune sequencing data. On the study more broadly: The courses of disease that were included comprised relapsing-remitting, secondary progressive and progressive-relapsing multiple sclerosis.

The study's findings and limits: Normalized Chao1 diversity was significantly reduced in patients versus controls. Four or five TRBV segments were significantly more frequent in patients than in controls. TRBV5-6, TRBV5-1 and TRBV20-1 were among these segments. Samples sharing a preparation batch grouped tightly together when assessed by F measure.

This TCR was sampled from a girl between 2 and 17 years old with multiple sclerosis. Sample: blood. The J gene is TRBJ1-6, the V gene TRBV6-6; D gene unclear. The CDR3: CAGSYSKGDSPLHF. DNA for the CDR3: TGTGCCGGCAGTTACTCGAAGGGTGATTCACCCCTCCACTTT.